The T cell receptor (beta chain) under discussion was sequenced for a study of vaccination and CD4 T cells after COVID-19. The Oncomine TCR Beta short-read assay sequenced DNA from cultured CD4+ T cells. TCRdb redid the calling of the PCR reads with MiXCR, one entry per CDR3 protein. This repertoire shows 17,000 or so distinct CDR3 sequences, approximately 31% found once; its top ten account for 15% to 19%. After removal of 5 bases from V and 6 bases from J, the junction contained 10 bases not matched to a gene. The germline V gene encodes CDR1 DFQATT and CDR2 SNEGSKA (reference sequence). The CDR3 covers 13 residues. Treatment here: approximately 11-day PBMC culture with coronavirus spike peptide pools or control peptides (ViraFEST assay). A note on this clonotype: The antigen is not known.

This TCR came from a human donor with COVID-19. The genes are TRBV20-1 and TRBJ2-7, with 7 bases fitting TRBD2. Input material: cultured CD4+ T cells from blood. The CDR3 protein is CSARGDLLGEQYF. CDR3 bases: TGCAGTGCTCGGGGGGACCTACTGGGCGAGCAGTACTTC.